This T cell receptor (beta chain) was identified during a study of response to subunit inactivated influenza vaccine. CDR1 is DFQATT, CDR2 SNEGSKA, per germline (reference sequence). This CDR3 is built from 14 residues. V gave up 5 bases and J gave up 2 bases; unmatched junction bases: 9. This clonotype has only a few counts. Antigen unknown. The study's findings and limits: Every seasonal influenza vaccination brings in few new T cells, the authors suggested.

TCRdb ran MiXCR on the RT-PCR reads and lists one entry per CDR3 protein. The table has roughly 540,000 distinct CDR3 sequences, 20% to 25% seen once. Another study also made use of these data, one on T cells expressing NK-cell markers. That paper adds: The authors made TCR beta cDNA libraries by 5'RACE template switching. This switching added a universal primer site and UMIs. Seven donors tested HCMV-seropositive and one tested seronegative among the eight sequenced. Sorting was restricted to alpha-beta TCR T cells by an anti-gamma-delta TCR antibody in several experiments. Six or seven donors had dominant NKG2C+ clonotypes that comprised about 1.0-7.0% of their CD8+ T cells.

J is TRBJ2-7 and V is TRBV20-1; 7 nucleotides line up with TRBD1. This clonotype was sampled from a man aged 45-65 years who received an inactivated influenza vaccine. This specimen was CD4+ T cells sorted from PBMCs, taken roughly 13 days after vaccination. CDR3 residues: CSAAIDRAPYEQYF. Here the CDR3 DNA reads TGCAGTGCTGCCATTGACAGGGCCCCCTACGAGCAGTACTTC.